This is a list of T cell receptor beta chains from one sample in a study of blood T cell repertoires in COVID-19. The protocol was immunoSEQ multiplex PCR, while the TCRdb copy is restricted to in-frame clones and leaves out a portion. Seen here are hundreds of thousands of clones, approximately 89% observed once, and the top ten hold under 3.5%. Specimen: PBMCs or T cells enriched from blood (not recorded which). These receptor sequences come from a woman between 50 and 59 years old who had been exposed to COVID-19. Both conserved end residues are part of each CDR3. The order of the fields is clone size, J gene, V gene, D gene, CDR3 DNA, CDR3 protein. A D gene is named only where the DNA matches it firmly. Expanded clones get a size class; other rows say once, few or many, or leave the size out.

clone_size: NA
j_call: TRBJ2-7
v_call: TRBV23-1
d_call: TRBD1
cdr3_nt: TGCGCCACCTTGGGACAGGCGACCTACGAGCAGTACTTC
cdr3_aa: CATLGQATYEQYF

clone_size: NA
j_call: TRBJ1-1
v_call: TRBV27
d_call: NA
cdr3_nt: TGTGCCAGCAGAGGGGGTTCTGAAGCTTTCTTT
cdr3_aa: CASRGGSEAFF

clone_size: NA
j_call: TRBJ2-1
v_call: TRBV3-1/TRBV3-2
d_call: TRBD1
cdr3_nt: TGTGCCAGCAGCCACCCAAGGAGACAGGGGGCCGATGAGCAGTTCTTC
cdr3_aa: CASSHPRRQGADEQFF

clone_size: NA
j_call: TRBJ2-1
v_call: TRBV6-5
d_call: TRBD2
cdr3_nt: TGTGCCAGCAGTCGAGCGGGGATATACAATGGGCAGTTCTTC
cdr3_aa: CASSRAGIYNGQFF

clone_size: once
j_call: TRBJ1-2
v_call: TRBV15
d_call: TRBD1
cdr3_nt: TGTGCCACCAGCAGAGAGGCAGGGGGCGCTTTCGGCTACACCTTC
cdr3_aa: CATSREAGGAFGYTF

clone_size: NA
j_call: TRBJ2-5
v_call: TRBV7-9
d_call: NA
cdr3_nt: TGTGCCAGCAGCCCACGTCAGGGAGAGACCCAGTACTTC
cdr3_aa: CASSPRQGETQYF

clone_size: NA
j_call: TRBJ2-7
v_call: TRBV5-4
d_call: TRBD2
cdr3_nt: TGTGCCAGCAGCTTGGTAGGCCTAGCGGGGGGCCACGAGCAGTACTTC
cdr3_aa: CASSLVGLAGGHEQYF

clone_size: NA
j_call: TRBJ2-5
v_call: TRBV5-1
d_call: TRBD1
cdr3_nt: TGCGCCAGCAGCTCCGGGACAGTGCAAGAGACCCAGTACTTC
cdr3_aa: CASSSGTVQETQYF

clone_size: NA
j_call: TRBJ2-1
v_call: TRBV11-2
d_call: NA
cdr3_nt: TGTGCCAGCAGCTTAGGGACAACGGGCTACAATGAGCAGTTCTTC
cdr3_aa: CASSLGTTGYNEQFF

clone_size: NA
j_call: TRBJ1-1
v_call: TRBV5-4
d_call: NA
cdr3_nt: TGTGCCAGCAGCCCCCGGCGGAGTACTGAAGCTTTCTTT
cdr3_aa: CASSPRRSTEAFF

clone_size: NA
j_call: TRBJ1-4
v_call: TRBV19
d_call: NA
cdr3_nt: TGTGCCAGTAGTGCAGGGGTCTACAATGAAAAACTGTTTTTT
cdr3_aa: CASSAGVYNEKLFF

clone_size: NA
j_call: TRBJ2-7
v_call: TRBV7-9
d_call: TRBD1
cdr3_nt: TGTGCCAGCAGCCCTGGACAGGGATCGGACGAGCAGTACTTC
cdr3_aa: CASSPGQGSDEQYF

clone_size: NA
j_call: TRBJ2-2
v_call: TRBV9
d_call: NA
cdr3_nt: TGTGCCAGCAGCGGAACATCCGGGATCCGGGGGAGCACCGGGGAGCTGTTTTTT
cdr3_aa: CASSGTSGIRGSTGELFF

clone_size: NA
j_call: TRBJ1-5
v_call: TRBV5-8
d_call: NA
cdr3_nt: TGTGCCAGCAGCTCGAGCCCGGGGTACCAGCCCCAGCATTTT
cdr3_aa: CASSSSPGYQPQHF

clone_size: NA
j_call: TRBJ1-2
v_call: TRBV4-1
d_call: NA
cdr3_nt: TGCGCCAGCAGCCAAGAAAGGGCAGGGGCACATGGCTACACCTTC
cdr3_aa: CASSQERAGAHGYTF

clone_size: NA
j_call: TRBJ2-7
v_call: TRBV5-1
d_call: NA
cdr3_nt: TGCGCCAGCAGCCCTGGGGGGAGGAACGAGCAGTACTTC
cdr3_aa: CASSPGGRNEQYF

clone_size: NA
j_call: TRBJ2-6
v_call: TRBV3-1/TRBV3-2
d_call: TRBD1
cdr3_nt: TGTGCCAGCAGCTTTGGACAGGGCTTTTCTGGGGCCAACGTCCTGACTTTC
cdr3_aa: CASSFGQGFSGANVLTF

clone_size: NA
j_call: TRBJ1-5
v_call: TRBV6-5
d_call: NA
cdr3_nt: TGTGCCAGCACCCCCCAGGGCCTGAATCAGCCCCAGCATTTT
cdr3_aa: CASTPQGLNQPQHF

clone_size: NA
j_call: TRBJ2-7
v_call: TRBV6-5
d_call: TRBD2
cdr3_nt: TGTGCCAGCAGTTACTCGGCGGGGGGGCTCTACGAGCAGTACTTC
cdr3_aa: CASSYSAGGLYEQYF

clone_size: once
j_call: TRBJ2-5
v_call: TRBV27
d_call: NA
cdr3_nt: TGTGCCAGCCCCCCGGGGGCCCAGTACTTC
cdr3_aa: CASPPGAQYF

clone_size: NA
j_call: TRBJ1-2
v_call: TRBV4-1
d_call: TRBD1
cdr3_nt: TGCGCCAGCAGCCCTTCCGGGACAGGGCCCTATGGCTACACCTTC
cdr3_aa: CASSPSGTGPYGYTF

clone_size: once
j_call: TRBJ2-3
v_call: TRBV9
d_call: NA
cdr3_nt: TGTGCCAGCAGCGTCTCGGGACACTTCACAGATACGCAGTATTTT
cdr3_aa: CASSVSGHFTDTQYF